Listed here is a single TCR beta chain. Its antigen remains unidentified. No much larger clone is present one base from it, and per-base qualities are unavailable. These data come from a study of blood T cell repertoires in COVID-19 (dated by TCRdb to the early 2020s). In terms of the full investigation: Samples from collaborators originated in the United States, Italy and Spain and spanned both the acute and convalescent phases of COVID-19. The material from the prospective study consisted of cDNA or gDNA derived from T cells, B-cell-depleted T cells, or PBMCs. Subjects who had been exposed to COVID-19, were actively infected with it, or had recovered from it provided the deeply sampled blood TCRbeta repertoires that made up the dataset. The repertoires were released in a freely available public database meant as a resource for research on the immune response to SARS-CoV-2. The samples were drawn from two sources: the first 160 participants of the ongoing ImmuneRACE study, and approximately 1,300 subjects contributed by 6 global collaborators. The sample metadata nearly always contained a de-identified subject ID, COVID-19 status, age in years and sex. Where available, HLA class I and class II types were taken from metadata supplied by the sample provider and were not determined by assay-based typing.

TCRbeta CDR3 regions were amplified from genomic DNA by means of the immunoSEQ Assay, a bias-controlled multiplex PCR. Under the source paper's analysis protocol: Nucleated cell counts per sample were estimated from amplification of reference gene primers within the assay. To quantify the absolute abundance of each unique TCRbeta CDR3 rearrangement, sequence reads were collapsed and filtered. For each sample, productive Simpson clonality was calculated by taking the square root of Simpson's diversity index across productive rearrangements. The clones in this table, taken by TCRdb from immuneACCESS, are in-frame only. Not every clone is retained; where verified, under half of the shortfall comes from an unresolved V gene, and the cause of the rest is unknown. The V and J calls and clone size are taken from that table; D and trimming were inferred from the DNA. This sample lists fewer than 200,000 clones; around 82% were detected once. Of the sample, under 6.5% is held by the ten largest clones.

On the study overall, not on this receptor specifically: How much clinical and demographic metadata was included differed by source and by participant, and the metadata was provided uncurated.

The CDR3 contains 13 residues, cysteine and phenylalanine counted. The CDR3 DNA has 39 bases and is translated from base 1. Looking up the germline V gene yields CDR1 MNHEY and CDR2 SVGAGI. V is cut back by 6 bases and J by 4 bases, with 2 bases in the junction unmatched. Participants in the prospective study were enrolled through a virtual design, were aged about 18 to 100 years, and lived in some 24 United States geographic areas. Cohort assignment in the prospective study relied on participant-reported clinical history from a screening survey and a study questionnaire. Mobile phlebotomists in the prospective study collected whole blood, serum and a nasopharyngeal or oropharyngeal swab from every participant. Additional blood draws and questionnaires over an approximately two-month period could optionally be provided by prospective study participants. Blood samples from the prospective study were shipped frozen or at room temperature prior to DNA extraction.

The TCR sequence derives from a woman aged 60-75 years with acute COVID-19. Sample: PBMCs or T cells enriched from blood (not recorded which). The chain is encoded by TRBV6-5 joined to TRBJ2-5; 10 of the junction bases match TRBD1. The DNA sequence is as follows: TGTGCCAGCAGCGACAGGGGGCCAGAGACCCAGTACTTC. It codes for CASSDRGPETQYF.